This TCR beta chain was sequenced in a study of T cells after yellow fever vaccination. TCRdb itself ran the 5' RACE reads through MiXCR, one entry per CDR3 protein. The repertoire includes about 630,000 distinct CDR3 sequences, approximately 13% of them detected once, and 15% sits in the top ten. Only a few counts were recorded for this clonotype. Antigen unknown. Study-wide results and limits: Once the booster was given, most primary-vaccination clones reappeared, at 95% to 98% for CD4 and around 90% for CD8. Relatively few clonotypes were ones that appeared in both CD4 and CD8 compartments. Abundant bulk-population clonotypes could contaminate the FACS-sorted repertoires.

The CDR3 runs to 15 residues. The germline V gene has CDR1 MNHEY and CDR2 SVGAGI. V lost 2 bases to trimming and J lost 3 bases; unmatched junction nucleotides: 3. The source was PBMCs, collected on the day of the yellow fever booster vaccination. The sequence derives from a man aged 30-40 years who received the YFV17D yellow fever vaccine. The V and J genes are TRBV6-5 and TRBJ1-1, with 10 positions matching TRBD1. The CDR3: CASSYPTGGYTEAFF. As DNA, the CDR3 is TGTGCCAGCAGTTACCCGACAGGGGGCTACACTGAAGCTTTCTTT.